This TCR beta chain originates from a study of T cell responses to AZD1222 COVID-19 vaccine. Libraries were prepared by immunoSEQ multiplex PCR; TCRdb keeps only in-frame clonotypes and omits some of them. The sample holds some 150,000 clones, approximately 87% seen once. Germline loops: CDR1 SGHRS, CDR2 YFSETQ. CDR3 length: 14 residues. The germline V and J ends were trimmed by 4 bases and 7 bases, with 14 bases remaining between them. This clone appeared a few times. Its antigen is still unknown. Study outcomes and limitations: A mostly white British donor set with more females was recruited, and clonal diversity was possibly underestimated. There were vaccine-associated CD4 TCRs across spike, dominant at 160-218 and 743-854. It was only after the peak T cell response that any repertoires were sampled.

The material was peripheral blood, obtained on day 0 of MenACWY control vaccination. The genes are TRBV5-1 and TRBJ1-4, with D possibly being TRBD1 (5 bases). This receptor was identified in an adult in good health. The CDR3 sequence is CASSPLEGREKLFF. The CDR3 nucleotides read TGCGCCAGCAGCCCCCTGGAGGGACGTGAAAAACTGTTTTTT.